This TCR beta chain is from a study of T cells in Graves' hyperthyroidism and ophthalmopathy. V lost 5 bases and J lost 8; bases outside the gene matches: 8. CDR3 length: 14 residues. Germline CDR1 DFQATT, CDR2 SNEGSKA (reference sequence). This clonotype has ten or more counts. Amplification of TCR beta CDR3 regions used RNA as the template. Carried out on the TCR CDR3, a first-round RT-PCR used the HTBI primer set. TCRdb reanalysed the multiplex PCR reads using MiXCR and keeps one entry per CDR3 protein. The sample lists a few hundred thousand distinct CDR3 sequences, about 14% occurring once. The clonotype originates from a woman in her twenties or thirties with Graves' ophthalmopathy. Sequencing used blood. This chain connects TRBV20-1 to TRBJ2-1; 11 nucleotides match TRBD2. The CDR3 here is CSALSGGAVYEQFF. The CDR3 region has the DNA TGCAGTGCTCTTAGCGGGGGGGCGGTTTATGAGCAGTTCTTC.